The next 2 T cell receptor beta chains were all read from a single sample in a study of response to subunit inactivated influenza vaccine. TCRdb itself ran the RT-PCR reads through MiXCR, one entry per CDR3 protein. The sample contains 530,000 or so distinct CDR3 sequences, 12% to 15% of which appear only once. Sample: PBMCs from blood, taken 12 days after vaccination. The receptor source for this set is a middle-aged man who received an inactivated influenza vaccine.

This clonotype has a handful of counts. The chain couples TRBV28 to TRBJ2-3, with D perhaps TRBD2 (6 bases). Germline V lookup: CDR1 MDHEN, CDR2 SYDVKM. V shed 8 bases and J shed 3 bases, with 18 bases lying between them. The CDR3 runs 15 residues. This chain's CDR3 is CASLNGGKTTDTQYF. CDR3 nucleotides: TGTGCCAGCCTGAACGGCGGGAAGACGACAGATACGCAGTATTTT.

This clonotype was counted at least ten times. V and J are TRBV12-3 or TRBV12-4 and TRBJ2-3; TRBD2 aligns across 10 bases. The J segment lost 6 bases and the V segment lost 3 bases, leaving 9 bases of the junction unmatched. The CDR3 loop spans 16 amino acids. CDR3 amino acids: CASSFMASGRSDTQYF. The CDR3 nucleotides read TGTGCCAGCAGTTTCATGGCTAGCGGGAGATCTGATACGCAGTATTTT.